The entry below describes one T cell receptor beta chain. Its target is unknown. CDR1 and CDR2 from the germline V gene are MDHEN and SYDVKM. The CDR3 has 13 amino acids. The V end lost 10 bases, the J end lost 4 bases, and 16 bases lay between the germline ends. Here immunoSEQ multiplex PCR was the method, and the copy in TCRdb shows in-frame clones only, minus some. The table has fewer than 850,000 clones, 80% to 95% seen once; the top ten hold roughly 36%. The sample belongs to a study of shared clonotypes between healthy human individuals. Looking at the study overall: A few men and a couple of women, aged 18 to 49, were donors. Each donor's CD8 memory used one plate, CD8 naive two, each CD4 subset three.

Study-level results: Read depth was anticipated to influence clonotype sharing among donors. It was only blood that was sampled, and tissue repertoires likely differ.

This receptor was identified in a man younger than 30 in good health. Some clones in this sample may be carry-over from other donors' samples. Sequences were obtained from memory CD8+ T cells from PBMCs. Noted subset: CD45RO+ cells pooled with CCR7-negative TemRA cells. The V call is TRBV28, the J call TRBJ1-2, with D possibly TRBD1 on 5 matching bases. The CDR3 protein is CAITGRGGYGYTF. CDR3 DNA sequence: TGTGCCATTACGGGGAGGGGTGGCTATGGCTACACCTTC.